Listed below are T cell receptor beta chains from one sample, sequenced in a study of blood T cell repertoires in COVID-19. This table comes from immunoSEQ multiplex PCR, and its TCRdb copy is limited to in-frame clones, with some not included. The table records under 250,000 clones, around 86% of them present only once. What was sequenced was peripheral blood. The receptor source for this set is a woman aged 60-75 years who had recovered from COVID-19. Each CDR3 is given with its conserved first and last residue.

V	J	CDR3
TRBV2	TRBJ1-5	CASSGGRFQPQHF
TRBV15	TRBJ2-7	CATSKTVGEQYF
TRBV28	TRBJ1-5	CASSLAGQLNQPQHF
TRBV7-2	TRBJ2-1	CASGGGAGYNEQFF
TRBV5-6	TRBJ1-6	CASSTTYNSPLHF
TRBV4-2	TRBJ2-7	CASSQDRAGASYEQYF
TRBV6-6	TRBJ1-4	CASSLGQGEEKLFF
TRBV5-1	TRBJ1-2	CASSLAGGDYGYTF
TRBV28	TRBJ2-7	CASSSAGTSSYEQYF
TRBV9	TRBJ1-3	CASSAMTGDGGNTIYF
TRBV5-5	TRBJ2-7	CASSFELYEQYF
TRBV9	TRBJ2-5	CASSPSLGAWEKETQYF
TRBV5-1	TRBJ2-1	CASSLAAGFSYNEQFF
TRBV5-1	TRBJ1-1	CASSWRDRNTEAFF
TRBV9	TRBJ1-4	CASSVGPNNEKLFF